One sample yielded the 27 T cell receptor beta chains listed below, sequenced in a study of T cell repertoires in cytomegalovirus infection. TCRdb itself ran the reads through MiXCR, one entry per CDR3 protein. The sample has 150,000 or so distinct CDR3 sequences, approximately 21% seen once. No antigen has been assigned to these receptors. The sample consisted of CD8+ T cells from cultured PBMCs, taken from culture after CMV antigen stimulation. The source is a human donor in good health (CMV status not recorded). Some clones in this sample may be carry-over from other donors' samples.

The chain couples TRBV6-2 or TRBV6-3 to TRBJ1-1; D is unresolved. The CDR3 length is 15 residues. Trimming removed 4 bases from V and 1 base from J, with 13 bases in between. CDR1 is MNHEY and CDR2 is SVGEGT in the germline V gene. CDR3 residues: CASSSAYTENTEAFF. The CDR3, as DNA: TGTGCCAGCAGTTCGGCTTACACGGAGAACACTGAAGCTTTCTTT.

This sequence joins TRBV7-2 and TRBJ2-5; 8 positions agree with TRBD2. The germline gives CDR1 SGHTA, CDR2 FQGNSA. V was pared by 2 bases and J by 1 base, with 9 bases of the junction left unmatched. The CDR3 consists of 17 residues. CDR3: CASSLNGGGGFQETQYF. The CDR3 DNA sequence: TGTGCCAGCAGCTTAAATGGCGGCGGGGGGTTCCAAGAGACCCAGTACTTC.

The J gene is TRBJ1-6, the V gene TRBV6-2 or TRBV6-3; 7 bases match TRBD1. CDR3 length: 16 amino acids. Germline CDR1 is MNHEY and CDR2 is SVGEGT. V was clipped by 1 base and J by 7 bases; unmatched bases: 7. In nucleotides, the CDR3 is TGTGCCAGCAGTTACTTCGGAGGGGGCCGGAATTCACCCCTCCACTTT. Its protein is CASSYFGGGRNSPLHF.

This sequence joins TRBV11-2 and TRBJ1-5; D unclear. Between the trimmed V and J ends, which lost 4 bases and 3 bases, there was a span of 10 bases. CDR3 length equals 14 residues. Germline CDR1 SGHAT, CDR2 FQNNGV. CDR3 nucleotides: TGTGCCAGCAGCTCCGCGGGGAACAATCAGCCCCAGCATTTT. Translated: CASSSAGNNQPQHF.

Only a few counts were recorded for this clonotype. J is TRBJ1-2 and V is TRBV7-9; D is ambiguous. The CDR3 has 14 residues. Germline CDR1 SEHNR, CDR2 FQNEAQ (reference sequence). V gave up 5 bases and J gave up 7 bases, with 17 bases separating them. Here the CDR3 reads CASSAYKEHGGYTF. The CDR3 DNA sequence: TGTGCCAGCAGCGCCTACAAGGAGCATGGTGGCTACACCTTC.

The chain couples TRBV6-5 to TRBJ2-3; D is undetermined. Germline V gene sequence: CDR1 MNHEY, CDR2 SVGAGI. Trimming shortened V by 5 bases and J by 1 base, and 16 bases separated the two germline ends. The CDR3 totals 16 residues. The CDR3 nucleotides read TGTGCCAGCAGTCTCGACTTGGCCGGCGGCACAGATACGCAGTATTTT. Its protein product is CASSLDLAGGTDTQYF.

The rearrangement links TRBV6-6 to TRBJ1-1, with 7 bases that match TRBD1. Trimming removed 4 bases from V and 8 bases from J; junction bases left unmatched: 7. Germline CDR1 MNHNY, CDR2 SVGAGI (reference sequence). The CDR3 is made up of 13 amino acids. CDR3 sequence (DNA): TGTGCCAGCAGTTGGACAGGCCGGGGAGAAGCTTTCTTT. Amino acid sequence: CASSWTGRGEAFF.

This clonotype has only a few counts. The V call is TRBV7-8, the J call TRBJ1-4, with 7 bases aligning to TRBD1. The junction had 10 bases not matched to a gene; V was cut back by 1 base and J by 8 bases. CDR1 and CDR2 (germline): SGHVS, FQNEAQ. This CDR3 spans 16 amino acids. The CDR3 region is CASSLGGRQGREKLFF. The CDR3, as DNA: TGTGCCAGCAGCTTAGGGGGACGACAGGGAAGAGAAAAACTGTTTTTT.

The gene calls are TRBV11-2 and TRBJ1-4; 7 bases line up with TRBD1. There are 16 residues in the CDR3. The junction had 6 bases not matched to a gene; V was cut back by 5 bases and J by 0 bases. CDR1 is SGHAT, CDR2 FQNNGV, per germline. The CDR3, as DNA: TGTGCCAGCAGCACCCGAGACAGGGCAACTAATGAAAAACTGTTTTTT. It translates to CASSTRDRATNEKLFF.

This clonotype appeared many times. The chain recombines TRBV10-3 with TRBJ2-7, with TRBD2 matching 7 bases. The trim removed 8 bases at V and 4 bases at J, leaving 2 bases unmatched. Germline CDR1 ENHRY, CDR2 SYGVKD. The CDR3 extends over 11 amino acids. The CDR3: CAIAGDYEQYF. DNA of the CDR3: TGTGCCATCGCGGGGGATTACGAGCAGTACTTC.

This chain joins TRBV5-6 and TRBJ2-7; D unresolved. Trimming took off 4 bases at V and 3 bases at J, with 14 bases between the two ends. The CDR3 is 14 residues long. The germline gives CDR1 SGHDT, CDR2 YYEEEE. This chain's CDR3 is CASSLTVSFYEQYF. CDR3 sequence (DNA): TGTGCCAGCAGCCTCACCGTGTCTTTCTACGAGCAGTACTTC.

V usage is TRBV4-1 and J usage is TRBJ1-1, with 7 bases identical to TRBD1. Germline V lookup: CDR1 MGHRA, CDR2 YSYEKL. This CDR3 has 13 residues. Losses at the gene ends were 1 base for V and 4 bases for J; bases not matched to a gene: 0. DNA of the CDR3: TGCGCCAGCAGCCAAGGGGACAGCACTGAAGCTTTCTTT. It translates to CASSQGDSTEAFF.

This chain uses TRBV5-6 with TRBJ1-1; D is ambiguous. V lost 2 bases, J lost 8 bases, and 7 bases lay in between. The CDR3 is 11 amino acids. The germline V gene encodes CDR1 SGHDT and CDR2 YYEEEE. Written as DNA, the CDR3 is TGTGCCAGCAGCTTAGCACAGGAAGCTTTCTTT. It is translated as CASSLAQEAFF. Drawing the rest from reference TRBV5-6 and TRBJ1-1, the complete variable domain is DAGVTQSPTHLIKTRGQQVTLRCSPKSGHDTVSWYQQALGQGPQFIFQYYEEEERQRGNFPDRFSGHQFPNYSSELNVNALLLGDSALYLCASSLAQEAFFGQGTRLTVV.

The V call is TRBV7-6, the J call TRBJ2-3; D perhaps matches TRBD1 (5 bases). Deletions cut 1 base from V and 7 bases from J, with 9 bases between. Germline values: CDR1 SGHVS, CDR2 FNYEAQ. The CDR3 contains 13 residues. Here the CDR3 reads CASSLGGPNTQYF. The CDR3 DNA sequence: TGTGCCAGCAGCTTAGGGGGCCCGAATACGCAGTATTTT. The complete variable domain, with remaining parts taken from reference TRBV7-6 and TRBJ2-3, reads GAGVSQSPRYKVTKRGQDVALRCDPISGHVSLYWYRQALGQGPEFLTYFNYEAQQDKSGLPNDRFSAERPEGSISTLTIQRTEQRDSAMYRCASSLGGPNTQYFGPGTRLTVL.

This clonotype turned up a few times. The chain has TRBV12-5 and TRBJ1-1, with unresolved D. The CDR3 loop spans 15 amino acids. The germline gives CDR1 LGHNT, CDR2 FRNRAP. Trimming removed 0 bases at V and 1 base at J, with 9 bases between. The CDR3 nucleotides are TGTGCTAGTGGTTTGGTAATGGAGCGGAACACTGAAGCTTTCTTT. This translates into CASGLVMERNTEAFF.

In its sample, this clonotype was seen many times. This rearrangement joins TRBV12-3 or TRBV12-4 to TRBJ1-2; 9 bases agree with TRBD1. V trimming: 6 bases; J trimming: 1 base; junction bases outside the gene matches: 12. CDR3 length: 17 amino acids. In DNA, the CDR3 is TGTGCCAGCAGATCGCACCGGGACAGGGTAATTAACTATGGCTACACCTTC. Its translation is CASRSHRDRVINYGYTF.

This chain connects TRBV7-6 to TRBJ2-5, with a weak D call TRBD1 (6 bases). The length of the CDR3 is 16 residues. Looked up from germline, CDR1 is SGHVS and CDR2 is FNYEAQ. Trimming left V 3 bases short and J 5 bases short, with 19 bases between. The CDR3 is CASSFYGYRDRETQYF. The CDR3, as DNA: TGTGCCAGCAGCTTTTATGGTTACAGGGATAGGGAGACCCAGTACTTC.

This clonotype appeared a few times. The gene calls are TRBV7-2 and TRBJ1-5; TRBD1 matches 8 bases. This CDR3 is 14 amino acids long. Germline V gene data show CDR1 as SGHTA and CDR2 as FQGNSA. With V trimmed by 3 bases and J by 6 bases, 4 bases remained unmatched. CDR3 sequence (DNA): TGTGCCAGCAGCTTGACAGGGGTTGGTCAGCCCCAGCATTTT. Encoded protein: CASSLTGVGQPQHF.

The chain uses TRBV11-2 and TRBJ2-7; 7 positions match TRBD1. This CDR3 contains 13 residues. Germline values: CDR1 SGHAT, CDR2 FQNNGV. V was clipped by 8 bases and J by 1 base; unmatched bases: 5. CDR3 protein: CASHRGRSYEQYF. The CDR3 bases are TGTGCCAGCCACAGGGGTAGATCCTACGAGCAGTACTTC.

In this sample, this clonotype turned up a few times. In DNA, the CDR3 is TGTGCCAGCAGCCCTAGGGACGACTCCTACGAGCAGTACTTC. This codes for CASSPRDDSYEQYF. The rearrangement joins TRBV7-9 to TRBJ2-7; the D call may be TRBD1 or TRBD2 (5 bases each). Deletions cut 5 bases from V and 0 bases from J, with 11 bases between. This CDR3 region has 14 residues. The germline V gene has CDR1 SEHNR and CDR2 FQNEAQ (reference sequence).

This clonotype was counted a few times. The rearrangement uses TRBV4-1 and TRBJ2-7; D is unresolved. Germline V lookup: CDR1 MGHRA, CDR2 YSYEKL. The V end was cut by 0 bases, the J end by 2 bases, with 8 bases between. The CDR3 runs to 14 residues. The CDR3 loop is CASSQEGLPYEQYF. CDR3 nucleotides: TGCGCCAGCAGCCAAGAAGGGCTACCCTACGAGCAGTACTTC.

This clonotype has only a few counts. DNA for the CDR3: TGCGCCAGCATGAAGAGACGGCCTGCAACTAATGAAAAACTGTTTTTT. Its translation is CASMKRRPATNEKLFF. The chain carries TRBV23-1 and TRBJ1-4; D is ambiguous. TRBV23-1 qualifies as an ORF whose function is uncertain. Deletions cut 7 bases from V and 0 bases from J, with 15 bases between. The CDR3 has 16 amino acids.

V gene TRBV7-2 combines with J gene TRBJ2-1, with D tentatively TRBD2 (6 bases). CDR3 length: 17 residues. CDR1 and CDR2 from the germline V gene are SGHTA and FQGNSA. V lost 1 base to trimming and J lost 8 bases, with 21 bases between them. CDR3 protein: CASSLVARQGTGDEQFF. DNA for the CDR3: TGTGCCAGCAGCTTAGTGGCTCGGCAGGGTACGGGGGATGAGCAGTTCTTC.

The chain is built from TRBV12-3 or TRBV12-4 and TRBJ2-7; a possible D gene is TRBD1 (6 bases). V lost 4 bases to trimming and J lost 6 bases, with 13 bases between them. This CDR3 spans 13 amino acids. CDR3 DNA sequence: TGTGCCAGCAGTTCAACGACAGGACGCGAGCAGTACTTC. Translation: CASSSTTGREQYF.

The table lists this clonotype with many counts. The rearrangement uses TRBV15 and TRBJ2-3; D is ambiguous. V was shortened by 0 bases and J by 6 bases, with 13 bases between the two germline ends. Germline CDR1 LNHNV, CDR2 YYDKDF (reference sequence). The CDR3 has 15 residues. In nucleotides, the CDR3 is TGTGCCACCAGCAGAGATCGCCGTATCGGGGATACGCAGTATTTT. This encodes CATSRDRRIGDTQYF. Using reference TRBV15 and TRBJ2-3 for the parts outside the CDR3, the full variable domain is DAMVIQNPRYQVTQFGKPVTLSCSQTLNHNVMYWYQQKSSQAPKLLFHYYDKDFNNEADTPDNFQSRRPNTSFCFLDIRSPGLGDTAMYLCATSRDRRIGDTQYFGPGTRLTVL.

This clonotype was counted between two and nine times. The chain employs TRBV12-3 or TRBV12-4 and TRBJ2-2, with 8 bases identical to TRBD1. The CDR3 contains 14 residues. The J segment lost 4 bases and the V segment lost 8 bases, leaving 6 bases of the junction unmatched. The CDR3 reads CASSGTGPTGELFF. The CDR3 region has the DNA TGTGCCAGCTCAGGGACAGGCCCCACCGGGGAGCTGTTTTTT.

The CDR3, as DNA: TGTGCCAGCAGCCCTCCCGGAGCGACCCTCAGTGGAAACACCATATATTTT. Translating it yields CASSPPGATLSGNTIYF. The rearrangement joins TRBV3-1 to TRBJ1-3; unclear D gene. Looked up from germline, CDR1 is LGHDT and CDR2 is YNNKEL (reference sequence). This CDR3 comprises 17 residues. Trimming took 4 bases from V and 3 from J, leaving 19 bases between them.